This T cell receptor (beta chain) was obtained from a study of T-cell memory formation after mild COVID-19. The junction had 14 bases not matched to a gene; V was cut back by 4 bases and J by 9 bases. The CDR3 has 16 amino acids. TCRdb called the 5' RACE reads again in MiXCR, with one record for every CDR3 protein. The sample carries about 130,000 distinct CDR3 sequences, 15% to 20% recorded once. This clonotype was obtained from a man between 18 and 35 years old who had mild COVID-19 (a few samples of this study predate the infection). Cell type and time point are not known. The sample was PBMCs or a T cell subset sorted from them (not recorded which). The chain recombines TRBV12-3 or TRBV12-4 with TRBJ1-5; 8 bases fit TRBD1. The CDR3 nucleotides read TGTGCCAGCAGTTCCGGTACTACAGGGGGTCGAGGGCCCCAGCATTTT. It yields the protein CASSSGTTGGRGPQHF.